The sequence of this T cell receptor (beta chain) was determined in a study of blood T cell repertoires in COVID-19. Study summary: Acute and convalescent COVID-19 specimens originated in the United States, Italy and Spain.

The CDR3 length is 9 residues. Germline V gene lookup returns CDR1 DFQATT and CDR2 SNEGSKA (reference sequence). The repertoire was sequenced with immunoSEQ multiplex PCR; TCRdb's copy has only in-frame clones and lacks some. The table includes about 200,000 clones, roughly 80% detected once. With regard to this clone: An end of the junction does not agree with germline; a read error may underlie this.

Sequenced material: peripheral blood. The gene calls are TRBV20-1 and TRBJ1-2, with D hard to call. The source of this sequence is a woman of 80 years or more with acute or convalescent COVID-19. CDR3 DNA: TGCAGTGCCCGCTACGTCCCTCTCTTC. It codes for CSARYVPLF.